These T cell receptor beta chains were read from a single sample in a study of beta chain features in type 1 diabetes. Data came from immunoSEQ multiplex PCR; TCRdb stores just in-frame clones and leaves some out. The sample has around 300,000 clones, 9.5% to 11% seen once; the top ten hold 0.015%. Input material: naive CD4+ T cells from blood. The origin of the receptors is a woman aged 25 to 45 in good health. The CDR3 runs from the conserved cysteine through the conserved F or W.

v_gene: TRBV5-1
j_gene: TRBJ2-1
len: 14
CDR3aa: CASSFGGEYNEQFF

v_gene: TRBV23-1
j_gene: TRBJ1-5
len: 16
CDR3aa: CASSRFEGAVNQPQHF

v_gene: TRBV6-6
j_gene: TRBJ1-1
len: 16
CDR3aa: CASSMPWDRGNTEAFF

v_gene: TRBV18
j_gene: TRBJ1-2
len: 13
CDR3aa: CASSLGRNYGYTF

v_gene: TRBV9
j_gene: TRBJ2-1
len: 15
CDR3aa: CASSILADLYNEQFF

v_gene: TRBV7-2
j_gene: TRBJ1-2
len: 13
CDR3aa: CASSPRGRGGYTF

v_gene: TRBV25-1
j_gene: TRBJ2-2
len: 14
CDR3aa: CASSGTGGTGELFF

v_gene: TRBV10-3
j_gene: TRBJ2-7
len: 11
CDR3aa: CAISEGLQQYF

v_gene: TRBV7-2
j_gene: TRBJ2-7
len: 14
CDR3aa: CASSLSGVSYEQYF

v_gene: TRBV28
j_gene: TRBJ2-6
len: 15
CDR3aa: CASSFTGSGANVLTF

v_gene: TRBV28
j_gene: TRBJ1-3
len: 14
CDR3aa: CASSSDSSGNTIYF

v_gene: TRBV5-1
j_gene: TRBJ2-7
len: 14
CDR3aa: CASSQGQSYYEQYF

v_gene: TRBV7-2
j_gene: TRBJ2-1
len: 12
CDR3aa: CASSLMGQGQFF

v_gene: TRBV5-6
j_gene: TRBJ2-3
len: 18
CDR3aa: CASSMVRSSVGSRDTQYF

v_gene: TRBV27
j_gene: TRBJ2-1
len: 15
CDR3aa: CASSVDRLSYNEQFF

v_gene: TRBV5-1
j_gene: TRBJ2-1
len: 15
CDR3aa: CASSGTSGSYNEQFF

v_gene: TRBV4-3
j_gene: TRBJ1-5
len: 17
CDR3aa: CASSQEDGLGSNQPQHF

v_gene: TRBV6-6
j_gene: TRBJ2-5
len: 14
CDR3aa: CASSARTGRETQYF

v_gene: TRBV7-2
j_gene: TRBJ2-3
len: 15
CDR3aa: CASSLGGREGDTQYF

v_gene: TRBV7-9
j_gene: TRBJ1-2
len: 13
CDR3aa: CASSFGPGGGYTF

v_gene: TRBV18
j_gene: TRBJ1-1
len: 14
CDR3aa: CASSRGQGATEAFF

v_gene: TRBV9
j_gene: TRBJ2-1
len: 15
CDR3aa: CASSVGLAGEDEQFF

v_gene: TRBV30
j_gene: TRBJ2-3
len: 13
CDR3aa: CAWSTGFRDTQYF

v_gene: TRBV6-1
j_gene: TRBJ2-7
len: 13
CDR3aa: CASSAGHFYEQYF

v_gene: TRBV27
j_gene: TRBJ2-7
len: 16
CDR3aa: CASKGLAGAQVYEQYF

v_gene: TRBV18
j_gene: TRBJ2-4
len: 14
CDR3aa: CASSPGLAKNIQYF

v_gene: TRBV5-4
j_gene: TRBJ2-7
len: 13
CDR3aa: CASSSGESYEQYF